This T cell receptor (beta chain) derives from a study of blood T cell repertoires in COVID-19. V was pared by 3 bases and J by 4 bases, with 13 bases between. Germline V gene sequence: CDR1 SEHNR, CDR2 FQNEAQ (reference sequence). This CDR3 region has 16 residues. TCRdb keeps only in-frame clones here, not all; method: immunoSEQ multiplex PCR. The table shows around 140,000 clones, with roughly nine tenths occurring only once. The sequencing input was peripheral blood. The TCR sequence derives from a man between 18 and 35 years old with COVID-19, enrolled during active disease. The gene calls are TRBV7-9 and TRBJ2-6; possibly TRBD2 for D (7 bases). CDR3 residues: CASSFSGGGGANVLTF. Written as DNA, the CDR3 is TGTGCCAGCAGCTTTTCGGGGGGCGGAGGGGCCAACGTCCTGACTTTC.